This T cell receptor (beta chain) was found in a study of T cells in Graves' hyperthyroidism and ophthalmopathy. Study observations and caveats: Most clonotypes expanded in the thyroid (above 0.001) were also present in blood.

The CDR3 is made up of 13 amino acids. Trimming shortened V by 5 bases and J by 5 bases, and 9 bases separated the two germline ends. The germline CDR1 and CDR2 sequences are KGHDR and SFDVKD. Comments on this clonotype: The antigen remains undetermined.

The source material, RNA transcripts, was used to amplify TCR beta CDR3 regions. RT-PCR in the first round (using the HTBI primer set) targeted the TCR CDR3. TCRdb reprocessed the multiplex PCR reads via MiXCR and lists one record per CDR3 protein. The table shows more than 500,000 distinct CDR3 sequences, with approximately 49% occurring only once. Sequencing was done on a sample of peripheral blood or thyroid tissue (not recorded which). The source of this sequence is an adult woman with Graves' disease, either hyperthyroidism or ophthalmopathy (not recorded which). V and J are TRBV24-1 and TRBJ1-5; D remains ambiguous. The CDR3 reads CATSARGDQPQHF. The CDR3 DNA reads as TGTGCCACCAGTGCCCGGGGTGATCAGCCCCAGCATTTT.